This is a list of T cell receptor beta chains from one sample in a study of blood T cell repertoires in COVID-19. Using immunoSEQ multiplex PCR, the repertoire was profiled, and TCRdb retains in-frame clones only, with some absent. The sample holds 90,000 or so clones, about 70% seen once. The source material was peripheral blood. The receptors were sampled from an older woman in a cohort sampled during active or convalescent COVID-19. CDR3s include the opening cysteine and the closing phenylalanine or tryptophan. The D gene is left open where the match is weak. For some rows the clone size is stated as once, few or many, or as a class when expanded; others skip it.

>TRBD2|TRBJ2-3|15|.|TRBV6-5
CASTPPGLAPGTQYF
TGTGCCAGCACTCCACCGGGACTAGCGCCGGGCACGCAGTATTTT
>.|TRBJ1-1|14|.|TRBV5-1
CASSLVGGNTEAFF
TGCGCCAGCAGCTTGGTGGGGGGGAACACTGAAGCTTTCTTT
>TRBD1|TRBJ2-7|13|.|TRBV7-2
CASSWDREGEQYF
TGTGCCAGCAGCTGGGACAGGGAGGGCGAGCAGTACTTC
>TRBD2|TRBJ2-3|15|.|TRBV10-2
CASSESSGGTDTQYF
TGCGCCAGCAGTGAGTCTAGCGGGGGGACAGATACGCAGTATTTT
>.|TRBJ2-6|17|few|TRBV19
CASSINQGIGRANVLTF
TGTGCCAGTAGTATCAATCAGGGGATTGGTAGGGCCAACGTCCTGACTTTC
>TRBD2|TRBJ2-2|17|few|TRBV6-1
CASSDTLTGGDTGELFF
TGTGCCAGCAGTGACACTTTAACGGGGGGGGACACCGGGGAGCTGTTTTTT
>.|TRBJ1-6|16|once|TRBV7-9
CASSFSPVGSHSPLHF
TGTGCCAGCAGCTTCTCCCCCGTCGGGTCTCATTCACCCCTCCACTTT
>TRBD2|TRBJ2-1|17|.|TRBV4-1
CASSQLAGQFSYNEQFF
TGCGCCAGCAGCCAACTAGCGGGACAATTCTCCTACAATGAGCAGTTCTTC
>TRBD2|TRBJ2-2|16|.|TRBV9
CASSPPSGDLTGELFF
TGTGCCAGCAGCCCCCCTAGCGGGGACTTGACCGGGGAGCTGTTTTTT
>.|TRBJ2-3|15|.|TRBV7-3
CASSLGHRRTDTQYF
TGTGCCAGCAGCCTAGGACATCGGCGCACAGATACGCAGTATTTT
>.|TRBJ1-5|15|.|TRBV5-5
CASSLIQGSAWPQHF
TGTGCCAGCAGCCTTATCCAGGGTTCGGCGTGGCCCCAGCATTTT
>TRBD1|TRBJ2-1|17|once|TRBV4-3
CASSQDRRQGYNNEQFF
TGCGCCAGCAGCCAAGATCGACGACAGGGGTACAACAATGAGCAGTTCTTC
>.|TRBJ2-5|12|.|TRBV7-2
CASSPMGVTQYF
TGTGCCAGCAGCCCCATGGGCGTCACCCAGTACTTC
>TRBD2|TRBJ2-1|15|.|TRBV5-1
CASSFALAGGNEQFF
TGCGCCAGCAGCTTTGCCCTAGCGGGGGGGAATGAGCAGTTCTTC
>.|TRBJ2-1|14|.|TRBV6-4
CASSAELGYHEQFF
TGTGCCAGCAGTGCAGAGCTAGGCTACCATGAGCAGTTCTTC
>.|TRBJ2-7|15|.|TRBV7-2
CASSLGGSSSYEQYF
TGTGCCAGCAGCTTAGGAGGCAGCAGTTCTTACGAGCAGTACTTC
>.|TRBJ2-5|14|.|TRBV5-4
CASSRVGGRETQYF
TGTGCCAGCAGCCGGGTGGGGGGACGAGAGACCCAGTACTTC
>.|TRBJ1-3|15|few|TRBV5-8
CASSLDSNSGNTIYF
TGTGCCAGCAGCTTGGACTCTAACTCTGGAAACACCATATATTTT
>.|TRBJ2-5|14|.|TRBV7-2
CASSFRGARETQYF
TGTGCCAGCAGCTTCCGGGGGGCCAGGGAGACCCAGTACTTC
>.|TRBJ1-4|16|.|TRBV4-2
CASSPELQGRGEKLFF
TGTGCCAGCAGCCCCGAACTACAGGGTCGGGGTGAAAAACTGTTTTTT
>TRBD2|TRBJ2-5|16|.|TRBV5-6
CASSLAGLGGQETQYF
TGTGCCAGCAGCTTGGCGGGACTAGGGGGCCAAGAGACCCAGTACTTC
>.|TRBJ2-7|14|.|TRBV9
CASSVHPETYEQYF
TGTGCCAGCAGCGTCCACCCGGAGACCTACGAGCAGTACTTC
>.|TRBJ2-3|14|.|TRBV7-3
CASSFSGWADTQYF
TGTGCCAGCAGCTTTTCTGGTTGGGCGGATACGCAGTATTTT
>.|TRBJ1-3|15|once|TRBV7-3
CASSPRRPSGNTIYF
TGTGCCAGCAGCCCTAGGAGGCCCTCTGGAAACACCATATATTTT
>.|TRBJ1-4|13|.|TRBV6-1
CASSEVRDEKLFF
TGTGCCAGCAGTGAAGTCCGGGATGAAAAACTGTTTTTT
>.|TRBJ1-1|14|once|TRBV3-1/TRBV3-2
CASSHRSGVREAFF
TGTGCCAGCAGCCATAGGTCGGGGGTACGTGAAGCTTTCTTT
>.|TRBJ1-2|15|.|TRBV7-9
CASSLALGLNYGYTF
TGTGCCAGCAGCTTAGCGCTGGGCCTTAACTATGGCTACACCTTC